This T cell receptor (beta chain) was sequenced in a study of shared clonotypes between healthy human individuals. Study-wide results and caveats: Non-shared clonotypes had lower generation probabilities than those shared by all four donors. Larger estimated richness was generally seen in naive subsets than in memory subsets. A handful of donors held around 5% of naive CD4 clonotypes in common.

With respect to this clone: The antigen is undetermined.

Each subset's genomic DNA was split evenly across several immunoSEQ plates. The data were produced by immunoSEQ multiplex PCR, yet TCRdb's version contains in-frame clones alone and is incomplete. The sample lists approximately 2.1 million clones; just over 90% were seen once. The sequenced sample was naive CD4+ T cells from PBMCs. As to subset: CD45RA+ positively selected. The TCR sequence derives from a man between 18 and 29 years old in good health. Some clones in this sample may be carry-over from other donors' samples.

In DNA form, the CDR3 reads TGTGCCAGCAGTCAAGGACGCTACGAGCAGTACTTC. Translation gives CASSQGRYEQYF. The chain combines TRBV7-2 with TRBJ2-7; no clear D gene. The CDR3 sequence is 12 residues long. The V gene's germline CDR1 is SGHTA and CDR2 FQGNSA. Trimming left V 6 bases short and J 3 bases short, with 9 bases between.